Included here is one T cell receptor (beta chain) sequence, with context. This record belongs to a study of shared clonotypes between healthy human individuals. Deep-level settings were used for running the assay. The assay was immunoSEQ multiplex PCR, and TCRdb's table has in-frame clones only and misses some. Here the sample spans 100,000 to 120,000 clones, about 63% being singletons. The CDR3 is 13 amino acids. Germline-derived CDR1 and CDR2 are SGHNT and YENEEA. The chain couples TRBV11-3 to TRBJ2-5; D gene uncertain. The DNA end is more similar to TRBJ2-7, so the J call may be wrong. This sequence originates from a woman younger than 45 in good health. The sequencing sample was made of memory CD8+ T cells sorted from blood. Subset given: CD45RO+ cells pooled with CCR7-negative TemRA cells. The CDR3 bases are TGTGCCAGCAGCTTAGGAGTATCCTACGAGCAGTACTTC. It codes for CASSLGVSYEQYF.